Listed below are T cell receptor beta chains from one sample, sequenced in a study of T cells after yellow fever vaccination. Each CDR3 protein gets one entry after TCRdb re-called the 5' RACE reads with MiXCR. This sample has approximately 300,000 distinct CDR3 sequences, with 6.8% found just once. This specimen consisted of PBMCs, obtained about 41 days after the first yellow fever vaccination. These receptors came from a man younger than 30 who received the YFV17D yellow fever vaccine. The CDR3 runs from the conserved cysteine through the conserved F or W. D genes are given only for firm matches. Not every row has a clone size; where given, it reads once, few, many or a size class.

J gene | clone size | D gene | V gene | CDR3 DNA | CDR3 protein
TRBJ2-1 | . | . | TRBV3-1 | TGTGCCAGCAGCCAAGGTCGAGGGGGAAAGTACAATGAGCAGTTCTTC | CASSQGRGGKYNEQFF
TRBJ2-1 | few | TRBD2 | TRBV5-1 | TGCGCCAGCAGCCCCACGGGGGGGAGGGGTGATGAGCAGTTCTTC | CASSPTGGRGDEQFF
TRBJ1-2 | . | . | TRBV20-1 | TGCAGTGCTAGGGGGGGACAAGCGCCCTATGGCTACACCTTC | CSARGGQAPYGYTF
TRBJ1-1 | . | . | TRBV21-1 | TGTGCCAGCAGCAAAATCAGGGGATGGTTGAACACTGAAGCTTTCTTT | CASSKIRGWLNTEAFF
TRBJ1-2 | . | . | TRBV20-1 | TGCAGTGCCGTTCCGGGGGGAACGGGCTACACCTTC | CSAVPGGTGYTF
TRBJ1-3 | many | . | TRBV18 | TGTGCCAGCTCACCTGAACAGGGCTCTGGAAACACCATATATTTT | CASSPEQGSGNTIYF
TRBJ2-3 | few | TRBD1 | TRBV12-3/TRBV12-4 | TGTGCCAGCAGTTTAGGGGACAGAGTTACGCAGTATTTT | CASSLGDRVTQYF
TRBJ2-1 | . | TRBD2 | TRBV20-1 | TGCAGTGCTAGAGTTCTGCCCACGCTAGCGGGGGGACCATACAATGAGCAGTTCTTC | CSARVLPTLAGGPYNEQFF
TRBJ2-1 | many | . | TRBV20-1 | TGCAGTGCTGGGGGCAATGAGCAGTTCTTC | CSAGGNEQFF
TRBJ2-6 | large | TRBD1 | TRBV6-4 | TGTGCCAGCAGTGACTCGACAGGGGCTGGGGCCAACGTCCTGACTTTC | CASSDSTGAGANVLTF
TRBJ1-2 | . | . | TRBV3-1 | TGTGCCAGCAGCCAAGATCTCGGCAGGGCTTACTATGGCTACACCTTC | CASSQDLGRAYYGYTF
TRBJ1-5 | few | . | TRBV20-1 | TGCAGTGCCCACTCGGTTCAGGGAGGAAATCAGCCCCAGCATTTT | CSAHSVQGGNQPQHF
TRBJ2-3 | . | . | TRBV6-5 | TGTGCCAGCAGTTACTCCGGACGACCCACAGATACGCAGTATTTT | CASSYSGRPTDTQYF
TRBJ2-2 | . | . | TRBV10-3 | TGTGCCCCCCTAGGACAGTACTACACCGGGGAGCTGTTTTTT | CAPLGQYYTGELFF
TRBJ2-3 | . | . | TRBV6-2/TRBV6-3 | TGTGCCAGCAGTTACGCTGGGGTAAGGCCTACAGATACGCAGTATTTT | CASSYAGVRPTDTQYF
TRBJ2-5 | . | . | TRBV29-1 | TGCAGCGTTGAGGGCCGAGGGGAGACCCAGTACTTC | CSVEGRGETQYF
TRBJ2-3 | . | TRBD2 | TRBV6-7 | TGTGCCAGCAGTTGGTCTAGCGGGGGGTTCGAAGATACGCAGTATTTT | CASSWSSGGFEDTQYF
TRBJ1-6 | . | . | TRBV5-1 | TGCGCCAGCAGCTTGGTTTTAAGTAGGTTATCACCCCTCCACTTT | CASSLVLSRLSPLHF
TRBJ1-1 | many | . | TRBV4-3 | TGCGCCAGCAGCCAAGATAATCACCCGAACACTGAAGCTTTCTTT | CASSQDNHPNTEAFF
TRBJ1-2 | . | TRBD1 | TRBV7-2 | TGTGCCAGCAGCTTCCAGACAGGGGTATTTTATGGCTACACCTTC | CASSFQTGVFYGYTF
TRBJ2-5 | . | . | TRBV10-3 | TGTGCCATCAGTGAGGGGGGCGGCGAGACCCAGTACTTC | CAISEGGGETQYF
TRBJ1-3 | few | . | TRBV7-2 | TGTGCCAGCAGCTTGTATGGAAACACCATATATTTT | CASSLYGNTIYF
TRBJ1-5 | . | . | TRBV20-1 | TGCAGTGCCAGGAGGGCGGGGAACGGCAATCAGCCCCAGCATTTT | CSARRAGNGNQPQHF
TRBJ2-3 | few | TRBD2 | TRBV20-1 | TGCAGTGCTAGTAAGGGACTAGCGGGGGGTATTAGGACAGATACGCAGTATTTT | CSASKGLAGGIRTDTQYF
TRBJ1-2 | . | TRBD1 | TRBV25-1 | TGTGCCAGCAGTGATGTTGCCGGGACAGGGGGCGCCCTTTATGGCTACACCTTC | CASSDVAGTGGALYGYTF
TRBJ1-2 | once | TRBD1 | TRBV5-1 | TGCGCCAGCAGCTTGCTGGACAGGGCAACCTATGGCTACACCTTC | CASSLLDRATYGYTF
TRBJ1-6 | few | . | TRBV12-3/TRBV12-4 | TGTGCCAGCAGTTTCCGCCCGACAGGATTGGTATCCCTCCACTTT | CASSFRPTGLVSLHF
TRBJ1-1 | few | . | TRBV4-1 | TGCGCCAGCAGCCAAGAAGAGGACGTCACTGAAGCTTTCTTT | CASSQEEDVTEAFF
TRBJ2-7 | few | . | TRBV4-2 | TGTGCCAGCAGCCAAGATCTAGCGCCTGCCTACGAGCAGTACTTC | CASSQDLAPAYEQYF
TRBJ1-1 | many | . | TRBV5-1 | TGCGCCAGCAGCTTGGGACCGTCGAACACTGAAGCTTTCTTT | CASSLGPSNTEAFF
TRBJ2-2 | many | . | TRBV10-3 | TGTGCCATCAGTGAGAACCCGAACACCGGGGAGCTGTTTTTT | CAISENPNTGELFF
TRBJ1-5 | . | . | TRBV19 | TGTGCCAGTAACTACAGGGACAAAGGGCCCCAGCATTTT | CASNYRDKGPQHF
TRBJ1-2 | . | TRBD1 | TRBV11-2 | TGTGCCAGCGGAGTTACAGGGGGCTATGGTGGCTACACCTTC | CASGVTGGYGGYTF
TRBJ2-2 | few | . | TRBV5-4 | TGTGCCAGCACTCTGACAGGCTTCACCGGGGAGCTGTTTTTT | CASTLTGFTGELFF
TRBJ2-1 | . | . | TRBV7-2 | TGTGCCAGCAGCTTAGATCGGGGCGGTGAGCAGTTCTTC | CASSLDRGGEQFF
TRBJ1-1 | many | . | TRBV7-2 | TGTGCCAGCAGCTTACTCACTGAAGCTTTCTTT | CASSLLTEAFF
TRBJ1-5 | many | TRBD1 | TRBV27 | TGTGCCAGCAGTTTTGGACAGGGCAATCAGCCCCAGCATTTT | CASSFGQGNQPQHF
TRBJ2-3 | few | . | TRBV5-5 | TGTGCCAGCAGCTTGGCCCCGACAGCCCCAGGGGGGAATACGCAGTATTTT | CASSLAPTAPGGNTQYF
TRBJ1-6 | few | . | TRBV9 | TGTGCCAGCAGCGCGACAGAGTATAATTCACCCCTCCACTTT | CASSATEYNSPLHF
TRBJ2-5 | many | . | TRBV5-1 | TGTGCCAGCAGCTTGGCCCGGTTACAAGAGACCCAGTACTTC | CASSLARLQETQYF
TRBJ2-1 | few | TRBD2 | TRBV27 | TGTGCCAGCAGCCCCGAACCACTAGCGGGGGACTACAATGAGCAGTTCTTC | CASSPEPLAGDYNEQFF
TRBJ2-3 | many | TRBD1 | TRBV7-2 | TGTGCCAGCAGCTTAGGCGGCCAGGGGGCGAGAGATACGCAGTATTTT | CASSLGGQGARDTQYF
TRBJ2-1 | many | TRBD2 | TRBV5-1 | TGCGCCAGCAGCTTGGTCCCGGGACTAAGGAGTGAGCAGTTCTTC | CASSLVPGLRSEQFF
TRBJ2-1 | few | . | TRBV7-9 | TGTGCCAGCAGTCATCTAGACACTCCCCCCTACAATGAGCAGTTCTTC | CASSHLDTPPYNEQFF
TRBJ2-1 | few | . | TRBV10-3 | TGTGCCATCAGTGATGTGTCCGGGAAGGTGGGGAATGAGCAGTTCTTC | CAISDVSGKVGNEQFF
TRBJ2-5 | few | TRBD1 | TRBV6-2/TRBV6-3 | TGTGCCAGCAGTTACTGGGACAGTCTAAGGGAGACCCAGTACTTC | CASSYWDSLRETQYF
TRBJ2-5 | many | . | TRBV20-1 | TGCAGTGCGACCCAGGAGGGGGAAGAGACCCAGTACTTC | CSATQEGEETQYF
TRBJ2-1 | few | . | TRBV20-1 | TGCAGTGCTAGAGATAGGATAGCCAGGGGTGAGCAGTTCTTC | CSARDRIARGEQFF
TRBJ2-4 | few | TRBD1 | TRBV6-5 | TGTGCCAGCAGAGGGACAGGGGGTACAAAAAACATTCAGTACTTC | CASRGTGGTKNIQYF
TRBJ1-1 | many | TRBD1 | TRBV7-2 | TGTGCCAGCAGCTTCGCAATGTTTAGACAGGGGGCTAAAACTGAAGCTTTCTTT | CASSFAMFRQGAKTEAFF
TRBJ2-3 | few | . | TRBV19 | TGTGCCAGTAGTATTCTACAGGGATTAACAGATACGCAGTATTTT | CASSILQGLTDTQYF
TRBJ1-2 | many | . | TRBV12-3/TRBV12-4 | TGTGCCAGCAGCCCCTACAAGGGCCATGGCTACACCTTC | CASSPYKGHGYTF